The clone carrying this TCR beta chain was detected a few times. Its antigen remains unknown. This library used about 400 ng RNA and molecular barcoded adaptors spanning alpha/delta and beta/gamma chains. One entry per CDR3 protein results from TCRdb running MiXCR on the reads. Among 40,000 to 50,000 distinct CDR3 sequences listed, approximately 18% were seen once. These data belong to a study of read filtering for tumor transcriptome and immune sequencing. Overall study context: The cohort had over 16 men and over eleven women aged roughly 47 to 90, mean roughly 70 years. IR-seq gave about 3.5 to 10.27 million TCR reads per sample; RNA-seq gave about 80 to 1,300.

This CDR3 has 14 amino acids. Trimming pared 4 bases from V and 11 bases from J, leaving 17 bases between. Per the germline V gene, CDR1 is KGHDR and CDR2 is SFDVKD. Overall study results and limits: In IR-seq, single-read clonotypes were roughly 80% of clonotypes but around 3.4% of reads. The CD138-negative fraction was mixed bone marrow immune cells, not pure T cells.

This chain joins TRBV24-1 and TRBJ1-5; perhaps TRBD1 as D (5 bases). Material for sequencing was a population of CD138-negative cells sorted from bone marrow. The receptor comes from a donor aged 40 or older with multiple myeloma. The CDR3 reads CATSDRGTPGAQHF. Written as DNA, the CDR3 is TGTGCCACCAGTGACCGGGGGACGCCCGGGGCCCAGCATTTT.